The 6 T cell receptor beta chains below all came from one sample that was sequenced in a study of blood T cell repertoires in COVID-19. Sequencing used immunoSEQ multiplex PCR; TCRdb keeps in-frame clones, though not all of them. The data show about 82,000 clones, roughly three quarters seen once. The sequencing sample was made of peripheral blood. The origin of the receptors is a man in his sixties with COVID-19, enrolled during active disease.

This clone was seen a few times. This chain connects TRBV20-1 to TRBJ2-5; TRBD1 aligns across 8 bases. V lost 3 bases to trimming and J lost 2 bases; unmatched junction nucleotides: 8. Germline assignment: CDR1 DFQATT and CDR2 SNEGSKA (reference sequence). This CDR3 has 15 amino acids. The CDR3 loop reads CSASTGQGKQETQYF. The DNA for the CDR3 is TGCAGTGCTAGTACAGGACAGGGAAAACAAGAGACCCAGTACTTC.

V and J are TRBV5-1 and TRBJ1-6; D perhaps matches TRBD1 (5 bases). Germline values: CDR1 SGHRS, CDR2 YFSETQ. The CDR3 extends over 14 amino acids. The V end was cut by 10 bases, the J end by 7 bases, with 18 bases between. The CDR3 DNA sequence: TGCGCCTCGAAAAGCAGGGATGTAAATTCACCCCTCCACTTT. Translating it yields CASKSRDVNSPLHF. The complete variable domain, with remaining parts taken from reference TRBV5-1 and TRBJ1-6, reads KAGVTQTPRYLIKTRGQQVTLSCSPISGHRSVSWYQQTPGQGLQFLFEYFSETQRNKGNFPGRFSGRQFSNSRSEMNVSTLELGDSALYLCASKSRDVNSPLHFGNGTRLTVT.

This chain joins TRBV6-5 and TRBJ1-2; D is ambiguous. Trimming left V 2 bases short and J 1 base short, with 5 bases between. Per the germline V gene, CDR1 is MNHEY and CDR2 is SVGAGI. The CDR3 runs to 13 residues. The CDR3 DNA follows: TGTGCCAGCAGTTACGAGATTAACTATGGCTACACCTTC. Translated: CASSYEINYGYTF.

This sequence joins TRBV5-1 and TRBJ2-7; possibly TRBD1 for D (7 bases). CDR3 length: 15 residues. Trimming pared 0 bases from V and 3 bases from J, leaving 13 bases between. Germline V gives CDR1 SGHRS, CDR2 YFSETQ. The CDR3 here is CASSLAGRQGYEQYF. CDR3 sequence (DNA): TGCGCCAGCAGCTTGGCCGGGAGACAGGGCTACGAGCAGTACTTC.

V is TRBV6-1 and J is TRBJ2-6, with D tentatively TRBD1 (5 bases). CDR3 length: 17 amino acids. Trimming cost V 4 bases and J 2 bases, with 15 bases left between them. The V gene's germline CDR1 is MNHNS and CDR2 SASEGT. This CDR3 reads CASSARQGRAGANVLTF. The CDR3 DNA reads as TGTGCCAGCAGTGCCCGCCAGGGCAGGGCTGGGGCCAACGTCCTGACTTTC.

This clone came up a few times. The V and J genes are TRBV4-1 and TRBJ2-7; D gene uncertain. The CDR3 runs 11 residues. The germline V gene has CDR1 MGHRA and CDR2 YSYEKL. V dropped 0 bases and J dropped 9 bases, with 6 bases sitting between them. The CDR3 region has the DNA TGCGCCAGCAGCCAAGAGCGGCTGCAGTACTTC. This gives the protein CASSQERLQYF.